Described below is a single TCR beta chain sequence and its context. Its antigen is still unknown. Participants had chemo-refractory metastatic non-small-cell lung cancer and were treated with focal radiation plus ipilimumab CTLA-4 blockade. The CDR3 runs to 11 residues. The V end was cut by 4 bases, the J end by 12 bases, with 14 bases between. In germline, CDR1 is DFQATT, CDR2 SNEGSKA (reference sequence). The sample originates from a study of radiotherapy plus CTLA-4 blockade in lung cancer. Across the whole study: With 25% to 40% of patients having disease control, objective responses were seen in under 20%. Whole-study results and caveats: Together with interferon-beta, which increased in serum after radiation, early dynamic changes in blood T cell clones were reportedly the best predictors of response. Radiotherapy plus ipilimumab was followed by expansion in blood of tumor-derived TCR clones.

TCRdb's table, derived via immunoSEQ multiplex PCR, lists solely in-frame clones and lacks some. The sample holds 81,000 or so clones; under 85% are singletons and the top ten take about 14%. This specimen was peripheral blood, taken from a patient treated with radiotherapy plus ipilimumab. The source of this sequence is a human donor with non-small cell lung cancer that progressed on radiotherapy plus ipilimumab. The gene calls are TRBV20-1 and TRBJ2-3; D is perhaps TRBD2 (6 bases). The DNA for the CDR3 is TGCAGTGCTATATTAGCGGCTCACCAGTATTTT. Translating it yields CSAILAAHQYF.